This TCR beta chain was captured in a study of blood T cell repertoires in COVID-19. Study in general: Material from acute and convalescent COVID-19 was sourced from the United States, Italy and Spain. From T cells, B-cell-depleted T cells, or PBMCs came the material, which was cDNA or gDNA.

Source study methods: Reference gene primer amplification gave nucleated cell count estimates. Using immunoSEQ multiplex PCR, the repertoire was profiled, and TCRdb retains in-frame clones only, with some absent. V, J and clone size are those of that table, while D and trimming were read from the DNA. The sample holds roughly 120,000 clones; around 85% are singletons and the top ten take 2.5% to 3%. This CDR3 comprises 15 residues. Germline loops: CDR1 SGHRS, CDR2 YFSETQ. Unmatched junction bases numbered 4, after V lost 0 bases and J lost 4 bases. The chain couples TRBV5-1 to TRBJ2-3; 8 bases align to TRBD2. This TCR derives from a man aged 45-65 years with acute or convalescent COVID-19. The specimen was peripheral blood. For the CDR3, the DNA is TGCGCCAGCAGCTTGGCTACGGGAGGGGCAGATACGCAGTATTTT. Its protein product is CASSLATGGADTQYF.